This TCR beta chain was obtained from a study of T cells expressing NK-cell markers. Study at large: It was sorted CD3+CD56+NKG2C+, CD3+CD56+NKG2C- and CD3+CD56-NKG2C+ T cells that supplied the TCR beta repertoires. The sequencing cohort of eight donors included seven HCMV-seropositive individuals and one seronegative individual.

The cDNA for TCR beta came from 5'RACE template switching with UMIs. From the 5' RACE reads, TCRdb lists one entry per CDR3 protein and no DNA. This sample lists about 460,000 distinct CDR3 sequences; its ten largest clones have over 1.1%. In the case of this clonotype: Its cognate antigen is unknown.

CDR1 LNHNV and CDR2 YYDKDF come from the germline V gene (reference sequence). The CDR3 length is 15 residues. Study-wide findings and caveats: There were several donors in whom these clonotypes also led the CD3+CD56-NKG2C+ fraction.

The sequence came from a woman aged 45-60 years in good health. V gene TRBV15 combines with J gene TRBJ1-4; the D gene TCRdb calls, TRBD1, cannot be checked with no DNA. Sequenced input: blood T cells: a sorted CD56 or NKG2C T cell subset, CD4+ or CD8+ T cells, or bulk PBMC T cells (not recorded which). CDR3 loop: CATSRGQGLNEKLFF.